These 9 T cell receptor beta chains were all obtained from the same sample, sequenced in a study of cytomegalovirus exposure and HLA in healthy donors. PCR primers comprised 60 Vbeta and 13 Jbeta primers. The data were produced by immunoSEQ multiplex PCR, yet TCRdb's version contains in-frame clones alone and is incomplete. The sample lists about 130,000 clones; around 78% were seen once. Sequencing input: PBMCs. The source of these receptors is a woman between 45 and 60 years old in good health and CMV-seronegative.

This clone was picked up a small number of times. V and J are TRBV6-1 and TRBJ2-7; D is unclear. The germline V and J ends were trimmed by 4 bases and 1 base, with 8 bases remaining between them. From germline, CDR1 is MNHNS and CDR2 SASEGT. This CDR3 contains 13 residues. CDR3 region: CASSVDISYEQYV. CDR3 nucleotides: TGTGCCAGCAGTGTAGACATTTCCTACGAGCAGTACGTC.

This chain joins TRBV6-5 and TRBJ2-7, with TRBD1 identical over 9 bases. This CDR3 is built from 15 residues. V was clipped by 6 bases and J by 3 bases; unmatched bases: 9. Germline V gene data show CDR1 as MNHEY and CDR2 as SVGAGI. DNA for the CDR3: TGTGCCAGCAGCCCCTACAGGGGGCGATTCTACGAGCAGTACTTC. This encodes CASSPYRGRFYEQYF.

This clone was observed a few times. This chain joins TRBV18 and TRBJ1-4, with D possibly TRBD1 on 6 matching bases. CDR3 size: 16 residues. Germline CDR1 and CDR2: KGHSH and LQKENI. Trimming took 1 base from V and 7 from J, leaving 16 bases between them. CDR3 coding DNA: TGTGCCAGCTCACCACGCGTAACAGGGTCGAGTGAAAAACTGTTTTTT. It encodes CASSPRVTGSSEKLFF.

This clone was observed once. V and J are TRBV4-1 and TRBJ2-5, with 7 nucleotides matching TRBD2. V was pared by 1 base and J by 2 bases, with 1 base of the junction left unmatched. The CDR3 is 14 amino acids. Germline-derived CDR1 and CDR2 are MGHRA and YSYEKL. The CDR3, as DNA: TGCGCCAGCAGCCAAGGGCGGGGGCAAGAGACCCAGTACTTC. Its protein is CASSQGRGQETQYF.

The chain carries TRBV9 and TRBJ1-5, with 8 bases fitting TRBD1. The germline V gene has CDR1 SGDLS and CDR2 YYNGEE. This CDR3 is 15 amino acids long. The junction had 4 bases not matched to a gene; V was cut back by 2 bases and J by 3 bases. The CDR3 DNA reads TGTGCCAGCAGCGTTTCAGGGGGCGTCAATCAGCCCCAGCATTTT. Translation: CASSVSGGVNQPQHF. The whole variable domain, remainder taken from reference TRBV9 and TRBJ1-5, is DSGVTQTPKHLITATGQRVTLRCSPRSGDLSVYWYQQSLDQGLQFLIQYYNGEERAKGNILERFSAQQFPDLHSELNLSSLELGDSALYFCASSVSGGVNQPQHFGDGTRLSIL.

The V and J genes are TRBV9 and TRBJ2-7, with TRBD2 matching over 10 bases. This CDR3 is 15 amino acids long. The V gene's germline CDR1 is SGDLS and CDR2 YYNGEE. J lost 3 bases, V lost 0 bases, and 3 bases had no gene match. CDR3 loop: CASSVDASGSYEQYF. The CDR3 nucleotides are TGTGCCAGCAGCGTAGACGCTAGCGGGAGCTACGAGCAGTACTTC. Supplemented by reference TRBV9 and TRBJ2-7, the full variable domain reads DSGVTQTPKHLITATGQRVTLRCSPRSGDLSVYWYQQSLDQGLQFLIQYYNGEERAKGNILERFSAQQFPDLHSELNLSSLELGDSALYFCASSVDASGSYEQYFGPGTRLTVT.

Note on this clone: Other DNA sequences in this sample translate to the same CDR3. The V gene is TRBV19, the J gene TRBJ1-1; D remains unclear. The V gene's germline CDR1 is LNHDA and CDR2 SQIVND (reference sequence). V shed 5 bases and J shed 0 bases, with 7 bases lying between them. The CDR3 runs 13 residues. The CDR3 nucleotides are TGTGCCAGTAGTCTACAGATGAACACTGAAGCTTTCTTT. The encoded protein is CASSLQMNTEAFF.

This chain links TRBV11-2 with TRBJ1-1; tentative D call: TRBD1 (5 bases). V was shortened by 0 bases and J by 4 bases, with 9 bases between the two germline ends. The CDR3 consists of 14 residues. The germline gives CDR1 SGHAT, CDR2 FQNNGV. In DNA form, the CDR3 reads TGTGCCAGCAGCTTAGAAGGGGTAGCCACTGAAGCTTTCTTT. Translating gives CASSLEGVATEAFF. Full variable domain (remainder filled in from reference TRBV11-2 and TRBJ1-1): EAGVAQSPRYKIIEKRQSVAFWCNPISGHATLYWYQQILGQGPKLLIQFQNNGVVDDSQLPKDRFSAERLKGVDSTLKIQPAKLEDSAVYLCASSLEGVATEAFFGQGTRLTVV.

This clone has just one count. The CDR3 nucleotides are TGTGCTAGTGGTTTGTTTGGGTCCGGGACTAGCGGGAGCCAGCAAGAGACCCAGTACTTC. Translated: CASGLFGSGTSGSQQETQYF. This chain joins TRBV12-5 and TRBJ2-5, with 14 bases matching TRBD2. V shed 2 bases, J shed 2 bases, and the junction held 13 bases outside the gene matches. Germline CDR1 and CDR2: LGHNT and FRNRAP. The CDR3 runs 20 residues.